This T cell receptor (beta chain) was documented in a study of PD-L1 blockade in urothelial cancer. Study overall: The researchers analyzed blood 3 weeks (second dose) and 6 weeks after treatment start.

The time point is: peripheral blood 6 weeks after treatment start. The study collected 1 to 8 samples per patient, pretreatment and on-treatment. Points from the study as a whole: Clones that were tumor-associated expanded more in the blood of durable-benefit patients at 3 weeks.

Trimming removed 8 bases from V and 2 bases from J; junction bases left unmatched: 4. Germline CDR1 is SNHLY and CDR2 is FYNNEI. The CDR3 spans 14 residues. Sequenced by immunoSEQ multiplex PCR; TCRdb stores in-frame clones only, minus some. The table lists about 76,000 clones, less than 95% of them singletons. Turning to this clone: Its antigen is not identified.

The chain combines TRBV2 with TRBJ1-2; TRBD1 matches at 11 bases. The TCR was taken from an elderly woman with urothelial cancer. The sequences come from PBMCs, collected around atezolizumab (anti-PD-L1) treatment. For the CDR3, the DNA is TGTGCCAGCGGACAGGGGGCACTCAACTATGGCTACACCTTC. Translated: CASGQGALNYGYTF.